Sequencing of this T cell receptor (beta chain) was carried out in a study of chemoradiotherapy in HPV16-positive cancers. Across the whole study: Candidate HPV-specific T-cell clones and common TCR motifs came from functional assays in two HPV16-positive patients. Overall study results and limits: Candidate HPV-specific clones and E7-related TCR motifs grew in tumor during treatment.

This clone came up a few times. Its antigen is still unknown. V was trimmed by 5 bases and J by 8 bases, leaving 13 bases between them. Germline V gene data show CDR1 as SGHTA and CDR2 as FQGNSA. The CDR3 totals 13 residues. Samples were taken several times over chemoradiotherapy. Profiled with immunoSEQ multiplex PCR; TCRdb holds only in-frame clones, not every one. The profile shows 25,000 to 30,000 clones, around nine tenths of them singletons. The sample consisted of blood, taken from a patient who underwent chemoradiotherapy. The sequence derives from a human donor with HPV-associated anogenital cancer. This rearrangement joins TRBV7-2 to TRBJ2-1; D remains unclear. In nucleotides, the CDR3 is TGTGCCAGCAGCCAGCAATATTTGGATGAGCAGTTCTTC. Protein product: CASSQQYLDEQFF. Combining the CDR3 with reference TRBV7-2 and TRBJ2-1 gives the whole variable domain GAGVSQSPSNKVTEKGKDVELRCDPISGHTALYWYRQSLGQGLEFLIYFQGNSAPDKSGLPSDRFSAERTGGSVSTLTIQRTQQEDSAVYLCASSQQYLDEQFFGPGTRLTVL.